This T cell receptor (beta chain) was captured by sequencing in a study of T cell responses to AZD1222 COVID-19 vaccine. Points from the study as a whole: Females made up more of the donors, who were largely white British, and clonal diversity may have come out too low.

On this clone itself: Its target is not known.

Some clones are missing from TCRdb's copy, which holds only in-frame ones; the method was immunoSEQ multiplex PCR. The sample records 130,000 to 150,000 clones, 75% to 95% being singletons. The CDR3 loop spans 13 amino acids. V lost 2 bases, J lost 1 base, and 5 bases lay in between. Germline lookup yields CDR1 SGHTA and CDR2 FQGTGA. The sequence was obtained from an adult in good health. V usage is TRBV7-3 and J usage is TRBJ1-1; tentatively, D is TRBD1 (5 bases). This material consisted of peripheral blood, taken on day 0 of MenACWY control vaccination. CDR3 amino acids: CASSLDRNTEAFF. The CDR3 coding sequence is TGTGCCAGCAGCTTAGACAGGAACACTGAAGCTTTCTTT.